The 16 T cell receptor beta chains listed next were all sequenced from one sample in a study of blood T cell repertoires in COVID-19. Sequencing was performed with immunoSEQ multiplex PCR; in TCRdb, only in-frame clones are kept and a portion is missing. The data contain around 190,000 clones, 70% to 80% of them singletons. The material sequenced was peripheral blood. All receptors come from a woman between 40 and 55 years old with COVID-19, enrolled during active disease.

The V call is TRBV5-4, the J call TRBJ1-1; possible D gene TRBD1, 6 bases. Germline V gives CDR1 SGHNT, CDR2 YYREEE (reference sequence). V gave up 0 bases and J gave up 2 bases, with 17 bases separating them. This CDR3 is 17 amino acids long. CDR3 sequence (DNA): TGTGCCAGCAGCTTGGGTGGGGGGGCCCCCATCAACACTGAAGCTTTCTTT. Protein: CASSLGGGAPINTEAFF.

In this sample, this clone turned up a few times. The chain couples TRBV14 to TRBJ2-1; TRBD1 aligns across 7 bases. The CDR3 totals 15 residues. Germline CDR1 SGHDN, CDR2 FVKESK. The junction had 12 bases not matched to a gene; V was cut back by 6 bases and J by 7 bases. In DNA, the CDR3 is TGTGCCAGCAGTGTAAGGGGGCGCCTGGTAAATGAGCAGTTCTTC. Amino acids: CASSVRGRLVNEQFF.

This chain links TRBV27 with TRBJ2-5; TRBD1 is a possible D gene (6 bases). Trimming cost V 5 bases and J 1 base, with 14 bases left between them. CDR1 and CDR2 from the germline V gene are MNHEY and SMNVEV (reference sequence). The length of the CDR3 is 15 residues. In nucleotides, the CDR3 is TGTGCCAGCAGTGTCCGGGACACCTCCCAAGAGACCCAGTACTTC. Residues: CASSVRDTSQETQYF.

The chain uses TRBV19 and TRBJ2-3, with TRBD2 as a possible D gene (7 bases). CDR3 length: 16 amino acids. Trimming stripped 3 bases from V and 5 bases from J, with 18 bases between. The germline CDR1 and CDR2 sequences are LNHDA and SQIVND (reference sequence). CDR3 residues: CASSMGAREGQDTQYF. DNA of the CDR3: TGTGCCAGTAGTATGGGGGCGAGGGAGGGTCAAGATACGCAGTATTTT.

The chain carries TRBV5-1 and TRBJ2-7, with 8 bases fitting TRBD1. CDR1 and CDR2 from the germline V gene are SGHRS and YFSETQ. The CDR3 consists of 15 residues. V lost 2 bases and J lost 0; bases outside the gene matches: 4. The CDR3: CASSFTGGFSYEQYF. CDR3 coding DNA: TGCGCCAGCAGCTTTACAGGGGGATTCTCCTACGAGCAGTACTTC.

The chain is built from TRBV30 and TRBJ2-1; no clear D. CDR3 length: 14 residues. Trimming stripped 0 bases from V and 9 bases from J, with 15 bases between. CDR1 GTSNPN and CDR2 SVGIG come from the germline V gene (reference sequence). The CDR3 protein is CAWSVHLGSGEQFF. For the CDR3, the DNA is TGTGCCTGGAGTGTACACCTAGGATCCGGTGAGCAGTTCTTC.

A few counts support this clone. The CDR3 DNA is TGCGCCAGCAGCTATACAGGGGAGTTAGGAGGAAACACCATATATTTT. Amino acids: CASSYTGELGGNTIYF. The chain is built from TRBV5-1 and TRBJ1-3, with TRBD1 identical over 7 bases. Germline values: CDR1 SGHRS, CDR2 YFSETQ. CDR3 length: 16 amino acids. Germline trimming cut 3 bases from V and 4 bases from J; bases unmatched to any gene: 10. Using reference TRBV5-1 and TRBJ1-3 for the parts outside the CDR3, the full variable domain is KAGVTQTPRYLIKTRGQQVTLSCSPISGHRSVSWYQQTPGQGLQFLFEYFSETQRNKGNFPGRFSGRQFSNSRSEMNVSTLELGDSALYLCASSYTGELGGNTIYFGEGSWLTVV.

The chain has TRBV7-3 and TRBJ2-1; TRBD1 matches at 10 bases. V was pared by 5 bases and J by 15 bases, with 10 bases of the junction left unmatched. Germline V gene data show CDR1 as SGHTA and CDR2 as FQGTGA. The CDR3 covers 13 residues. The DNA for the CDR3 is TGTGCCAGCAGCCGCGCGCCGGGACAGGGGATGTTCTTC. Its protein product is CASSRAPGQGMFF.

The chain has TRBV3-1 (or the pseudogene TRBV3-2) and TRBJ2-1; weak D call: TRBD1 (5 bases). The CDR3 extends over 13 amino acids. Deletions cut 7 bases from V and 6 bases from J, with 13 bases between. Germline V gives CDR1 LGHDT, CDR2 YNNKEL (reference sequence). The CDR3 bases are TGTGCCAGCACCCAGGGCCGCTTCAATGAGCAGTTCTTC. Its translation: CASTQGRFNEQFF.

V gene TRBV19 combines with J gene TRBJ1-1; weak D call: TRBD1 (6 bases). The V and J ends lost 3 bases and 2 bases respectively, with 19 bases between them. Germline V gene sequence: CDR1 LNHDA, CDR2 SQIVND (reference sequence). This CDR3 has 17 amino acids. CDR3 region: CASSMRAGAPRNTEAFF. The CDR3 DNA reads as TGTGCCAGTAGTATGAGGGCAGGGGCGCCACGTAACACTGAAGCTTTCTTT. The full variable domain, rest sourced from reference TRBV19 and TRBJ1-1, is DGGITQSPKYLFRKEGQNVTLSCEQNLNHDAMYWYRQDPGQGLRLIYYSQIVNDFQKGDIAEGYSVSREKKESFPLTVTSAQKNPTAFYLCASSMRAGAPRNTEAFFGQGTRLTVV.

The chain combines TRBV2 with TRBJ1-3; weak D call: TRBD1 (5 bases). Germline assignment: CDR1 SNHLY and CDR2 FYNNEI. The V and J ends lost 6 bases and 5 bases respectively, with 11 bases between them. The CDR3 runs 13 residues. The CDR3 region is CASRTLGRNTIYF. The CDR3 region has the DNA TGTGCCAGCAGAACGTTGGGGCGAAACACCATATATTTT. Looking up the rest from reference TRBV2 and TRBJ1-3 gives the full variable domain: EPEVTQTPSHQVTQMGQEVILRCVPISNHLYFYWYRQILGQKVEFLVSFYNNEISEKSEIFDDQFSVERPDGSNFTLKIRSTKLEDSAMYFCASRTLGRNTIYFGEGSWLTVV.

The chain recombines TRBV4-1 with TRBJ1-1; 7 bases are a match to TRBD1. The CDR3 spans 15 residues. V shed 3 bases and J 4 bases; nucleotides not matched to a gene: 8. The germline V gene has CDR1 MGHRA and CDR2 YSYEKL. CDR3 sequence reads: CASSQGRGNSTEAFF. CDR3 bases: TGCGCCAGCAGCCAGGGCAGGGGGAATAGCACTGAAGCTTTCTTT.

This clone appeared once. This chain uses TRBV19 with TRBJ2-3; D is unresolved. Germline V gene lookup returns CDR1 LNHDA and CDR2 SQIVND (reference sequence). This CDR3 spans 14 amino acids. V shed 7 bases and J shed 1 base, with 12 bases lying between them. The CDR3 DNA reads TGTGCCAGTAAGAAGGAAAGCGGCACAGATACGCAGTATTTT. The encoded protein is CASKKESGTDTQYF.

The genes are TRBV29-1 and TRBJ2-7; 10 bases map to TRBD1. The CDR3 totals 16 residues. Germline loops: CDR1 SQVTM, CDR2 ANQGSEA. Unmatched junction bases numbered 12, after V lost 6 bases and J lost 1 base. As DNA, the CDR3 is TGCAGCGTCGAGGGACAGGGGATAGAAAGGTCCTACGAGCAGTACTTC. Its protein is CSVEGQGIERSYEQYF.

Of note for this clone: No DNA is shown, since the ends of the CDR3 on it are uncertain; the CDR3 is the one TCRdb lists. The gene calls are TRBV29-1 and TRBJ2-5; TRBD1 was called by the table and not checked on the DNA. Germline CDR1 SQVTM, CDR2 ANQGSEA. The CDR3 is 10 amino acids in total, end residues counted. The CDR3 loop reads CSAFGQGTYF.

CDR3 protein: CASSQDIRGNEQFF. DNA for the CDR3: TGTGCCAGCAGCCAAGATATAAGGGGCAATGAGCAGTTCTTC. The J gene is TRBJ2-1, the V gene TRBV14; D is perhaps TRBD1 (5 bases). V was trimmed by 0 bases and J by 6 bases, leaving 9 bases between them. Germline-derived CDR1 and CDR2 are SGHDN and FVKESK. This CDR3 region has 14 residues.